This TCR beta chain is drawn from a study of tumor-infiltrating lymphocytes in primary liver carcinoma (dated by TCRdb to the late 2010s). Describing the broader study: Between November 2015 and early 2016, roughly 5 patients in China with histopathologically diagnosed primary liver carcinoma had their tumors surgically resected. For each liver tumor, the study sampled five regions along with adjacent normal tissue and blood, and applied TCRbeta repertoire sequencing, expression microarrays and whole-exome sequencing. The five patients had tumors staged T1-T3 N0M0, with maximum diameters ranging from roughly 4 to 10 cm. High reproducibility was observed for the technical replicate repertoires, with mean shared-clone rates approximately 0.9 and correlation coefficients above 0.95. Roughly 3.5 to 7.5 million productive TCRbeta reads were obtained per sample, and no significant difference in read depth was found between tissue types. TCRbeta repertoire sequencing covered 35 specimens from 5 patients: around 25 tumor regions, 5 adjacent noncancerous liver tissues and 5 peripheral blood samples. Of the five patients, three men and two women aged 30 to 69 years, four had hepatocellular carcinoma and one had combined HCC and intrahepatic cholangiocarcinoma. Beyond this particular receptor, the publication reports: Repertoire overlap was higher between tumor regions (mean roughly 35%) than tumor-adjacent (approximately 17%) or tumor-blood (approximately 15%) pairs, consistent with antigen-driven expansion. Since the samples were bulk and unsorted, there was no way to compare CD4+ and CD8+ T cell repertoires. Because only the TCR beta chain was sequenced and unpaired alpha chains were not captured, true repertoire diversity is likely underestimated. Compared with blood, tumors had a significantly larger share of the repertoire taken up by the top 250 clones (p = 0.039). The study included only four to six patients, and the authors note findings should be validated in a larger study.

TCRbeta-specific cDNA was reverse-transcribed from 500 ng total RNA using a constant-region primer and ProtoScript II reverse transcriptase. Three nested multiplex PCR rounds, following a slightly modified ARM-PCR procedure, were used to build the TCRbeta libraries. Each of the first two PCR rounds ran for around 11 cycles and used multiplex TRBV1-TRBV30 forward primers together with a Cbeta reverse primer. Sample barcodes and Illumina adapters were attached in a final 25-cycle PCR using Deep VentR polymerase. Before sequencing, amplicons of 200-500 bp were purified from gel using a QIAquick gel extraction kit. TCRbeta amplicons were sequenced on an Illumina HiSeq 2500 with 250-bp paired-end reads. The published analysis was carried out like this. Trimmomatic v0.33 was used to quality-trim the reads, and FLASH v1.2.11 was used to merge paired reads so that full CDR3 sequences could be recovered. V, D and J germline segments were assigned to the rearranged TCRbeta sequences by MiGEC v1.2.1b. Clonotype statistics and Shannon-Wiener diversity indices were calculated with VDJtools v1.0.0. Except for diversity analysis, only the 250 most abundant clonotypes of each sample were used in subsequent analyses to reduce sampling bias. TCRdb redid the processing of the public reads, applying fastp at Q25 and MiXCR, and retained in-frame beta chains. A single entry per CDR3 protein holds the most common genes and DNA from its merged rows. TCRdb, rather than the study authors, made the V and J calls. For this sample there are 300,000 to 350,000 distinct CDR3 sequences; around three fifths appear just once. Jointly, the top ten make up approximately 15% of the sample.

The cysteine opens and the phenylalanine closes a CDR3 of 15 amino acids. Only the CDR3 part of the read is kept: 45 bases, read in frame from the first base. Unmatched junction bases come to 7, with V trimmed by 6 bases and J by 2 bases. Blood RNA was extracted from unsorted whole blood with TRIzol reagent; germline DNA came from the DNeasy Blood & Tissue kit. At the time of sampling, the patients were treatment-naive and had chronic HBV infection. Around 3.6 milliliters of peripheral blood were collected into K2EDTA tubes before surgery. This clonotype was found a few times. It lacks a known antigen. No clone much larger than this one lies a single base away; base qualities are absent.

Sequencing was carried out using peripheral blood. The rearranged chain carries TRBV12-3 or TRBV12-4 and TRBJ2-1; TRBD2 agrees with 7 junctional bases. The sequence came from a young woman with primary liver carcinoma and hepatitis B virus infection. For the CDR3, the sequence is CASRSAGEAYNEQFF. The DNA is TGTGCCAGCAGGTCCGCGGGAGAGGCCTACAATGAGCAGTTCTTC.